This T cell receptor beta chain was sequenced in a study of regulatory T cells in long-lasting Graves disease. Study-level results: Persistent disease was characterized by preferential usage of TRBV28, TRBJ1-2 and TRBJ2-5.

Germline V gene lookup returns CDR1 LGHDT and CDR2 YNNKEL (reference sequence). The CDR3 is made up of 14 amino acids. V lost 0 bases to trimming and J lost 4 bases, with 9 bases between them. Time point denoted: newly diagnosed GD, antithyroid drugs for less than 3 months. Isolated PBMC RNA provided the starting material for the TCR library. This clonotype was counted ten times or more. No antigen is known for it. Through Arm-PCR of CDR3 regions and iRepertoire HTBI primers, TCR beta libraries were built. TCRdb called the multiplex PCR reads again in MiXCR, with one record for every CDR3 protein. The sample gives about 610,000 distinct CDR3 sequences, around 16% of which show up once; 9.5% to 15% is in the top ten. A further study also used this sample, focusing on T cells in Graves' hyperthyroidism and ophthalmopathy. That study reports: Hyperthyroidism in the patients, aged 18 to 65, was newly diagnosed and under 2 months in duration.

This clonotype originated in a man aged 18 to 29 with Graves disease. The sequenced sample was peripheral blood mononuclear cells (PBMCs), obtained at new diagnosis, from a patient treated with antithyroid drugs. The chain is built from TRBV3-1 and TRBJ1-2; D is ambiguous. The CDR3 DNA follows: TGTGCCAGCAGCCAAGACGCCTGGAGCTATGGCTACACCTTC. It codes for CASSQDAWSYGYTF.